This T cell receptor (beta chain) was sequenced in a study of Ad26.COV2.S vaccination and SARS-CoV-2 variants. Produced via immunoSEQ multiplex PCR; TCRdb's table is partial and in-frame only. The table records 180,000 or so clones, around nine tenths of them present only once. A note on this clone: The target antigen is unknown.

Study-wide points: Substantial post-vaccination breadth of spike-specific CD8+ and CD4+ T cell responses was reported. Higher spike-specific TCR breadth was found in vaccine recipients than in placebo recipients. The TCR-based breadth and depth measures might underestimate overall T cell responses.

The length of the CDR3 is 18 residues. Trimming took off 2 bases at V and 9 bases at J, with 23 bases between the two ends. CDR1 and CDR2 from the germline V gene are SEHNR and FQNEAQ (reference sequence). The chain recombines TRBV7-9 with TRBJ1-6; D unresolved. This TCR was sampled from a human donor who had recovered from COVID-19. The source was peripheral blood, collected after recovery from COVID-19. CDR3 in DNA: TGTGCCAGCAGCTTAAGTGTAGGGAACCGAAACCGTGGTTCACCCCTCCACTTT. It yields the protein CASSLSVGNRNRGSPLHF.